The 11 T cell receptor beta chains below were found in one sample sequenced in a study of T cell responses to AZD1222 COVID-19 vaccine (dated by TCRdb to the early 2020s). The meaning of the sample's time point label: baseline before first vaccination. Libraries were prepared through the immunoSEQ multiplex PCR assay. TCRdb mirrors the immuneACCESS table, restricted to in-frame sequences. Some clones are absent from its copies; in checked studies, under half trace to an unresolved V gene, and the reason for the others is unknown. The sample table contains 100,000 to 130,000 clones; only one count was recorded for about 90% of them. The ten largest clones represent 3.5% to 4.5% of the sample. The sample in question was peripheral blood, obtained on day 0 of AZD1222 vaccination. Receptor source: an adult in good health.

This clone was observed a few times. The V gene is TRBV6-5, the J gene TRBJ1-1, with 10 bases matching TRBD1. J gave up 8 bases and V 4 bases, and 10 bases lay outside the gene matches. Looked up from germline, CDR1 is MNHEY and CDR2 is SVGAGI. The CDR3 covers 15 residues. CDR3 residues: CASSSGTGVLQEAFF. CDR3 nucleotides: TGTGCCAGCAGTTCCGGGACAGGGGTTCTTCAGGAAGCTTTCTTT.

The V and J genes are TRBV11-2 and TRBJ2-2, with 8 bases fitting TRBD2. Germline assignment: CDR1 SGHAT and CDR2 FQNNGV. The ends lost 6 bases at V and 4 bases at J; junction bases unmatched: 10. The CDR3 length is 16 residues. The CDR3 spells CASSPVAGGATGELFF. DNA for the CDR3: TGTGCCAGCAGTCCCGTCGCGGGAGGCGCCACCGGGGAGCTGTTTTTT.

With regard to this clone: Other DNA sequences in the same sample also yield this CDR3. The chain employs TRBV19 and TRBJ1-2; no firm D call. The V gene lost 3 bases and the J gene lost 8 bases, with 10 bases spanning the gap. This CDR3 is 12 amino acids long. The germline gives CDR1 LNHDA, CDR2 SQIVND (reference sequence). The CDR3 reads CASSISVYGYTF. CDR3 nucleotides: TGTGCCAGTAGTATTTCAGTCTACGGCTACACCTTC.

The rearrangement joins TRBV6-4 to TRBJ2-3; D is undetermined. The CDR3 length is 13 residues. From germline, CDR1 is MRHNA and CDR2 SNTAGT. V shed 2 bases and J shed 4 bases, with 7 bases lying between them. CDR3 DNA: TGTGCCAGCAGTGACCAGGCTTCAGATACGCAGTATTTT. This codes for CASSDQASDTQYF.

The CDR3 DNA follows: TGTGCCATCAGTACAGGGGGCACTTATGGCTACACCTTC. Translated: CAISTGGTYGYTF. The chain joins TRBV10-3 to TRBJ1-2; 9 nucleotides agree with TRBD1. The CDR3 has 13 amino acids. V lost 5 bases and J lost 5; bases outside the gene matches: 3. Per germline, CDR1 ENHRY and CDR2 SYGVKD.

V gene TRBV12-5 combines with J gene TRBJ1-1; D is ambiguous. Germline values: CDR1 LGHNT, CDR2 FRNRAP. The CDR3 sequence is 12 residues long. Trimming pared 3 bases from V and 1 base from J, leaving 3 bases between. The CDR3 DNA sequence: TGTGCTAGTGGTTTAGGGAACACTGAAGCTTTCTTT. It is translated as CASGLGNTEAFF.

The chain has TRBV11-2 and TRBJ1-1, with unresolved D. This CDR3 spans 13 amino acids. Trimming left V 0 bases short and J 6 bases short, with 8 bases between. CDR1 is SGHAT, CDR2 FQNNGV, per germline. CDR3 in DNA: TGTGCCAGCAGCTTAGATCTTGGGGCTGAAGCTTTCTTT. Amino acid sequence: CASSLDLGAEAFF.

The chain links TRBV7-9 to TRBJ2-3, with D uncertain. CDR1 is SEHNR and CDR2 is FQNEAQ in the germline V gene (reference sequence). The V and J ends lost 8 bases and 1 base respectively, with 13 bases between them. CDR3 size: 14 residues. The CDR3 sequence is CASSYGSRTDTQYF. CDR3 nucleotides: TGTGCCAGCTCCTACGGTAGCCGCACAGATACGCAGTATTTT.

The chain employs TRBV11-1 and TRBJ2-7; D gene ambiguous. V was clipped by 4 bases and J by 7 bases, with 17 bases between them. The CDR3 totals 14 residues. Per the germline V gene, CDR1 is SGHAT and CDR2 is FQDESV (reference sequence). CDR3 DNA sequence: TGTGCCAGCAGCTCCCGCCGGCCACCCTCAGAGCAGTACTTC. Protein product: CASSSRRPPSEQYF. The full variable domain, with the rest looked up from reference TRBV11-1 and TRBJ2-7, is EAEVAQSPRYKITEKSQAVAFWCDPISGHATLYWYRQILGQGPELLVQFQDESVVDDSQLPKDRFSAERLKGVDSTLKIQPAELGDSAMYLCASSSRRPPSEQYFGPGTRLTVT.

The J gene is TRBJ1-1, the V gene TRBV5-4, with TRBD1 matching 7 bases. With 4 bases clipped from V and 4 bases from J, the junction kept 4 bases outside the gene matches. The germline gives CDR1 SGHNT, CDR2 YYREEE (reference sequence). This CDR3 has 13 residues. The CDR3, as DNA: TGTGCCAGCAGCACGGACAGGTTCACTGAAGCTTTCTTT. It encodes CASSTDRFTEAFF.

The chain is built from TRBV9 and TRBJ1-3, with 8 bases that match TRBD1. The CDR3 runs 15 residues. CDR1 and CDR2 (germline): SGDLS, YYNGEE. The V gene end was trimmed by 0 bases and the J gene end by 3 bases; junction bases not matched to a gene: 2. The CDR3 loop is CASSVGGQVGNTIYF. The CDR3 nucleotides read TGTGCCAGCAGCGTAGGGGGACAGGTTGGAAACACCATATATTTT.